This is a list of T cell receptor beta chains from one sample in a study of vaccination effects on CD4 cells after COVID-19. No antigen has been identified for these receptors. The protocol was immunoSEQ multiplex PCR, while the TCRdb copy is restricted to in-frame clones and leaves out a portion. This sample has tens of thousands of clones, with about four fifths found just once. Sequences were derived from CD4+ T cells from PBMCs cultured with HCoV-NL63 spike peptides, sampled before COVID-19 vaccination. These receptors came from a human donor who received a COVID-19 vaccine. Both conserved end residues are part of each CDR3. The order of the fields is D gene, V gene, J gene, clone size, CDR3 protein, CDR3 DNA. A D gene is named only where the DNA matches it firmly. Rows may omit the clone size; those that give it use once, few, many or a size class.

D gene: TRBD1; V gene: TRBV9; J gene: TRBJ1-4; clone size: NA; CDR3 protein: CASSPTGIGEKLFF; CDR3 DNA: TGTGCCAGCAGCCCGACAGGGATCGGCGAAAAACTGTTTTTT
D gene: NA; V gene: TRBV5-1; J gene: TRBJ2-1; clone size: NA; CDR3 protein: CASSQGGLYNEQFF; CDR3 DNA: TGCGCCAGCAGCCAAGGGGGACTCTACAATGAGCAGTTCTTC
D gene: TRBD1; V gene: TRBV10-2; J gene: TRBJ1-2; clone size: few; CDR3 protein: CASSAGTGGYGYTF; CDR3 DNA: TGCGCCAGCAGTGCCGGGACAGGGGGCTATGGCTACACCTTC
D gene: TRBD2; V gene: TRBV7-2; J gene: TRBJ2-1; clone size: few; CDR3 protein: CASSLGVSGGDNEQFF; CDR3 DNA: TGTGCCAGCAGCTTAGGTGTTAGCGGGGGAGACAATGAGCAGTTCTTC
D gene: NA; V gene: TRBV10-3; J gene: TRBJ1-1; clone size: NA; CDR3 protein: CAISETWANTEAFF; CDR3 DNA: TGTGCCATCAGTGAGACCTGGGCGAACACTGAAGCTTTCTTT
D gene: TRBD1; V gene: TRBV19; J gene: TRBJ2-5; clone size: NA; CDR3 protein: CASSISGWARTGSGETQYF; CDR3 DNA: TGTGCCAGTAGTATCTCTGGTTGGGCGAGGACAGGTAGTGGGGAGACCCAGTACTTC
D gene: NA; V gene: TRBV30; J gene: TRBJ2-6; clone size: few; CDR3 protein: CAWSVIPEGANVLTF; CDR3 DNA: TGTGCCTGGAGTGTTATCCCCGAGGGGGCCAACGTCCTGACTTTC
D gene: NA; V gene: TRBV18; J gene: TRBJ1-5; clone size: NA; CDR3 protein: CASSGQGGNQPQHF; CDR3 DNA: TGTGCCAGCTCAGGGCAGGGTGGCAATCAGCCCCAGCATTTT
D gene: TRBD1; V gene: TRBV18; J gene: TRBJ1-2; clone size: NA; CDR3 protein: CASSPRLTGADEYYGYTF; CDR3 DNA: TGTGCCAGCTCACCCAGGCTGACAGGGGCCGACGAATACTATGGCTACACCTTC
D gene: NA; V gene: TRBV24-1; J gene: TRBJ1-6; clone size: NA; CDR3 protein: CATSDLESSYNSPLHF; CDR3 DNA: TGTGCCACCAGTGATTTGGAGAGCTCCTATAATTCACCCCTCCACTTT
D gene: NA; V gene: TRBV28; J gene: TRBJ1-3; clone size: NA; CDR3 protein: CASSLRQTLNTIYF; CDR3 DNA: TGTGCCAGCAGTTTGCGGCAGACTTTAAACACCATATATTTT
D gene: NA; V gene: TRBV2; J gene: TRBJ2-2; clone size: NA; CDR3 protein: CASRLNTGELFF; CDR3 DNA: TGTGCCAGCAGGTTGAACACCGGGGAGCTGTTTTTT
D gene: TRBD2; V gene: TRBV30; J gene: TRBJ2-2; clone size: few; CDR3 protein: CAWSGLAGGSNTGELFF; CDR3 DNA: TGTGCCTGGAGTGGTCTAGCGGGGGGATCGAACACCGGGGAGCTGTTTTTT
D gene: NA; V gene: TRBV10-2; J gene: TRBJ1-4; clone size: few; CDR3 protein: CASSAISGDEKLFF; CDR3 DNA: TGCGCCAGCAGTGCCATATCAGGGGATGAAAAACTGTTTTTT
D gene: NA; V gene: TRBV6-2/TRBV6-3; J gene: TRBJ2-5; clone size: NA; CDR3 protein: CASSPRTVAQETQYF; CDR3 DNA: TGTGCCAGCAGTCCCCGGACAGTAGCCCAAGAGACCCAGTACTTC
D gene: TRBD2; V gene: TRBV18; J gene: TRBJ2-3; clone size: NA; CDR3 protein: CASSLVQAGGDTQYF; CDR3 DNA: TGTGCCAGCTCACTAGTACAAGCGGGGGGAGATACGCAGTATTTT
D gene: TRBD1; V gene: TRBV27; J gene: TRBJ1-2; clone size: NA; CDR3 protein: CASSLSDRGSMGYTF; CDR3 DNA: TGTGCCAGCAGTTTATCTGACAGGGGGTCTATGGGCTACACCTTC
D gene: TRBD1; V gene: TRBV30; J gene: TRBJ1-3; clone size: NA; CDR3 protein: CAWSALTGTGNTIYF; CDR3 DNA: TGTGCCTGGAGTGCATTGACAGGGACTGGAAACACCATATATTTT
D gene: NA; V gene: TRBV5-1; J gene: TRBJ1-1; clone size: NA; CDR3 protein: CASSSPPGSTEAFF; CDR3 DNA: TGCGCCAGCAGCTCACCCCCAGGAAGCACTGAAGCTTTCTTT
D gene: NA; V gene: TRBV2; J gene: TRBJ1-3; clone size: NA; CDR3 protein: CASSESFSSGNTIYF; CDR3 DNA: TGTGCCAGCAGTGAATCGTTCAGCTCTGGAAACACCATATATTTT
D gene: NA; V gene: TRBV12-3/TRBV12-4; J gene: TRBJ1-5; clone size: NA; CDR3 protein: CASSQDIGRPQHF; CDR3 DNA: TGTGCCAGCAGTCAAGACATCGGGAGGCCCCAGCATTTT
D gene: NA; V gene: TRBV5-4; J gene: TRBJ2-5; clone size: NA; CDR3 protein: CASSLGVGGQETQYF; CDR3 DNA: TGTGCCAGCAGCTTGGGAGTCGGGGGCCAAGAGACCCAGTACTTC
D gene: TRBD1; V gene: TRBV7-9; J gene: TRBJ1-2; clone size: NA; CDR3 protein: CASSLGGGQGFYGYTF; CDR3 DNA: TGTGCCAGCAGCTTAGGTGGGGGACAGGGCTTTTATGGCTACACCTTC
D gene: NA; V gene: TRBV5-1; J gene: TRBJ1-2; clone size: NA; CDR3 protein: CASSLSEGGAGGYTF; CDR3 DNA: TGCGCCAGCAGCTTGTCGGAGGGGGGCGCCGGTGGCTACACCTTC
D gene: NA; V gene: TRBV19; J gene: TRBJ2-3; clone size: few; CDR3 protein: CASRGLQGVLTDTQYF; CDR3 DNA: TGTGCCAGTAGGGGACTCCAGGGTGTACTGACAGATACGCAGTATTTT
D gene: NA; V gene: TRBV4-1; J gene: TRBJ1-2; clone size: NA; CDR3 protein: CASSQGEGAGYGYTF; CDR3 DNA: TGCGCCAGCAGCCAAGGGGAGGGCGCAGGCTATGGCTACACCTTC
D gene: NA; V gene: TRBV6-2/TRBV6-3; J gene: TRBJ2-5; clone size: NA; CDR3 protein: CASTPMFSGETQYF; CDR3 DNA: TGTGCCAGCACCCCCATGTTCTCCGGGGAGACCCAGTACTTC
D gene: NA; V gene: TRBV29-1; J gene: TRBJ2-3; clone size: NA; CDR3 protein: CSVAEDMNTDTQYF; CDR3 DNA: TGCAGCGTTGCTGAGGACATGAACACAGATACGCAGTATTTT
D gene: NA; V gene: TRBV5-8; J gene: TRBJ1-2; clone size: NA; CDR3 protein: CASSLGSGRSNYGYTF; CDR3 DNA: TGTGCCAGCAGCTTGGGTTCTGGCAGATCCAACTATGGCTACACCTTC
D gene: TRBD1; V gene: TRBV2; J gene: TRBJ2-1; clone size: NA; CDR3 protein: CASVPGQEGEQFF; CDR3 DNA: TGTGCCAGCGTCCCGGGACAGGAAGGTGAGCAGTTCTTC
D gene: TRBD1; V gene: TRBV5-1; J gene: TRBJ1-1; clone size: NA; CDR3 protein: CASSTGGPNTEAFF; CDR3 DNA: TGCGCCAGCAGCACAGGGGGCCCGAACACTGAAGCTTTCTTT
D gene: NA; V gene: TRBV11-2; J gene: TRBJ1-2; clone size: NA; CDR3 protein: CASSKPRQHYGYTF; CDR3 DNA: TGTGCCAGCAGCAAACCCCGACAGCACTATGGCTACACCTTC
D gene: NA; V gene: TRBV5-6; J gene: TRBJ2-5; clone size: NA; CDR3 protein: CASSQSRKETQYF; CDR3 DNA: TGTGCCAGCAGCCAAAGCAGGAAAGAGACCCAGTACTTC
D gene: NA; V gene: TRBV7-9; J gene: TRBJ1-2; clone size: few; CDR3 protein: CASSPGQLYGYTF; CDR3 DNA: TGTGCCAGCAGCCCAGGACAACTCTATGGCTACACCTTC
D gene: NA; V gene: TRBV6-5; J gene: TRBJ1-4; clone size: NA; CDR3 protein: CASRAAPPWGEKLFF; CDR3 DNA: TGTGCCAGCAGAGCGGCCCCGCCGTGGGGTGAAAAACTGTTTTTT
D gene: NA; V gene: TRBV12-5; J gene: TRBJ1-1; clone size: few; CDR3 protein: CASGSEVRRTEAFF; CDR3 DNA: TGTGCTAGTGGTTCCGAAGTTCGGAGAACTGAAGCTTTCTTT
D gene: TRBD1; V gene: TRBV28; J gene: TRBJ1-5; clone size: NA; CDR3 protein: CASRGDRRKSNQPQHF; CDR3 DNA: TGTGCCAGCAGGGGGGACAGGAGAAAGAGCAATCAGCCCCAGCATTTT
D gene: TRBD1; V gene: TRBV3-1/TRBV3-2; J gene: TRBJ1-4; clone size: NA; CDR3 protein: CASSPRTGTEKLFF; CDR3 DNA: TGTGCCAGCAGCCCCCGGACAGGGACTGAAAAACTGTTTTTT
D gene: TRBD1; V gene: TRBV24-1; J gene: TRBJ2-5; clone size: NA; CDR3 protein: CATSDPGQGFRQETQYF; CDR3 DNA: TGTGCCACCAGTGATCCGGGACAGGGTTTCCGTCAAGAGACCCAGTACTTC
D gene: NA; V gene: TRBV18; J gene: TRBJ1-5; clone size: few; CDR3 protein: CASSPGTNQPQHF; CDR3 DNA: TGTGCCAGCTCACCGGGAACTAATCAGCCCCAGCATTTT
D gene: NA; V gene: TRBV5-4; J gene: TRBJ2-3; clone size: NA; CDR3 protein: CASSLSGSTDTQYF; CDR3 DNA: TGTGCCAGCAGCTTGTCAGGGAGCACAGATACGCAGTATTTT
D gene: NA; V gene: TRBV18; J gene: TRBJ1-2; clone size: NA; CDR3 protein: CASSPDGNYGYTF; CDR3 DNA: TGTGCCAGCTCACCGGACGGCAACTATGGCTACACCTTC
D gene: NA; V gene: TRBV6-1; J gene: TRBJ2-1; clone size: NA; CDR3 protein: CASSEMLTYNEQFF; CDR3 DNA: TGTGCCAGCAGTGAAATGCTCACTTACAATGAGCAGTTCTTC
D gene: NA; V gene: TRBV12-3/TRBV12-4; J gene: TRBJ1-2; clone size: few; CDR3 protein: CASSLTGKGGYTF; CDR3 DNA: TGTGCCAGCAGTTTAACAGGGAAGGGTGGCTACACCTTC
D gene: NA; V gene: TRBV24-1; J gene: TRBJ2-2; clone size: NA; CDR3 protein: CATSGDRELFF; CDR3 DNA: TGTGCCACCAGTGGTGATCGGGAGCTGTTTTTT
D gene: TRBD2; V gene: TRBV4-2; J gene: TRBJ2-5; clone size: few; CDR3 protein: CASSPGRGGEETQYF; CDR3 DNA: TGTGCCAGCAGCCCGGGACGGGGGGGTGAGGAGACCCAGTACTTC
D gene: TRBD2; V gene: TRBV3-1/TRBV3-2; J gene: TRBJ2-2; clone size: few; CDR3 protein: CASSQLAGGLRSGELFF; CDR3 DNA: TGTGCCAGCAGTCAACTAGCGGGGGGGCTTAGGAGCGGGGAGCTGTTTTTT
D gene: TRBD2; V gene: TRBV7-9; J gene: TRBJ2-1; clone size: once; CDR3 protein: CASSLSSGGYNEQFF; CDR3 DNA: TGTGCCAGCAGCCTCTCTAGCGGGGGCTACAATGAGCAGTTCTTC
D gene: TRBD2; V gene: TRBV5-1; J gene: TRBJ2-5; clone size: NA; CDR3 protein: CASSLLLAGDETQYF; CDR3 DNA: TGCGCCAGCAGCTTGCTGCTAGCGGGGGACGAGACCCAGTACTTC
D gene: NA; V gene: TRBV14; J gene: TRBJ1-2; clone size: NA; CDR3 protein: CASSQGLYYGYTF; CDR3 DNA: TGTGCCAGCAGCCAGGGACTTTACTATGGCTACACCTTC
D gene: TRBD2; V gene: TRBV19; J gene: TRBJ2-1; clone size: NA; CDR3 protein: CASSMPGLSGGYNEQFF; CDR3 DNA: TGTGCCAGTAGTATGCCAGGGTTAAGCGGGGGTTACAATGAGCAGTTCTTC
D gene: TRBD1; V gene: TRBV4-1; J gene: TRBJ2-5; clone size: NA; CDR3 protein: CASSQAGTGLETQYF; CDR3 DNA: TGCGCCAGCAGCCAAGCAGGGACAGGGTTAGAGACCCAGTACTTC
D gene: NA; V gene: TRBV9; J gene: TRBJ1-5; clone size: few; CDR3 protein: CASSVFDSNQPQHF; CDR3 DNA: TGTGCCAGCAGCGTATTCGATAGCAATCAGCCCCAGCATTTT
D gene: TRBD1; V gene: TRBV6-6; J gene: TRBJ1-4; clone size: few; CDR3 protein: CASSSAGGLDEKLFF; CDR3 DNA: TGTGCCAGCAGTTCCGCAGGGGGTCTCGATGAAAAACTGTTTTTT